The source of this T cell receptor (beta chain) is a study of identical twins. Each donor (without exception) was a healthy Caucasian. TCRdb ran MiXCR on the 5' RACE reads and lists one entry per CDR3 protein. The profile shows around 680,000 distinct CDR3 sequences, less than 10% of them singletons. As to this clonotype: Its specificity is unknown.

Notes on the study in general: Compared with unrelated sharing, twin-shared out-of-frame alpha sequences had more low-probability sequences. It was cross-sectional statistical analysis, not following the same donors, that the conclusions relied on.

CDR3 size: 18 residues. Between the trimmed V and J ends, which lost 6 bases and 1 base, there was a span of 21 bases. Germline V gene sequence: CDR1 MDHEN, CDR2 SYDVKM. These data were likewise used in another study, on yellow fever vaccine responses in identical twins.

The V call is TRBV28, the J call TRBJ2-2; possibly TRBD1 or TRBD2 for D (5 bases each). The sequence was obtained from a woman aged 18-35 years in good health. Sample: PBMCs. CDR3 in DNA: TGTGCCAGCAGACTCCGAGGGTCGGGGCCTCGGAACACCGGGGAGCTGTTTTTT. Protein: CASRLRGSGPRNTGELFF.